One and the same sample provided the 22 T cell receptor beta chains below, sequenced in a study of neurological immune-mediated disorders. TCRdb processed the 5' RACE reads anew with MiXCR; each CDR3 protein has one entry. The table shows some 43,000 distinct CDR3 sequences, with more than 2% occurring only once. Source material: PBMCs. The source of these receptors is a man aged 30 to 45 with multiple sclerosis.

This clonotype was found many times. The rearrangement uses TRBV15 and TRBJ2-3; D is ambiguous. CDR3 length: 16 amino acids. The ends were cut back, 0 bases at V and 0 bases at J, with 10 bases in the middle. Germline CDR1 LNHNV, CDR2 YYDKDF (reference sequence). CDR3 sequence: CATSRDRKSSTDTQYF. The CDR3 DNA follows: TGTGCCACCAGCAGAGATAGGAAGAGTAGCACAGATACGCAGTATTTT.

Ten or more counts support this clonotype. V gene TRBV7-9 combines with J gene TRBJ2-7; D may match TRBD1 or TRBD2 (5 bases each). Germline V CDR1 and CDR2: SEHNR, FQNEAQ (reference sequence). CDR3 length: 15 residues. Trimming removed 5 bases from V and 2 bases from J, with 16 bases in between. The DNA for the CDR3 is TGTGCCAGCAGCAGCGACCGGGACGTGGCCTACGAGCAGTACTTC. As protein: CASSSDRDVAYEQYF.

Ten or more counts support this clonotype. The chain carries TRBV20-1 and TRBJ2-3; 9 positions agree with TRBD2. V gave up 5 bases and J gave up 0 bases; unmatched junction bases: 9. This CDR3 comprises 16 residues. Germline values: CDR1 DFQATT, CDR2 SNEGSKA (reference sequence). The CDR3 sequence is CSAPRSGGLSTDTQYF. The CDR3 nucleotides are TGCAGTGCTCCCAGAAGCGGGGGGCTGAGCACAGATACGCAGTATTTT.

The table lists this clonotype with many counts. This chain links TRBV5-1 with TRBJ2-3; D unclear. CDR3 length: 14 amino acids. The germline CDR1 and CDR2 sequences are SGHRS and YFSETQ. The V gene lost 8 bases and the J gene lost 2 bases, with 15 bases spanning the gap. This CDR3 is CASAFERATDTQYF. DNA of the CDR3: TGCGCCAGTGCCTTCGAGAGAGCCACAGATACGCAGTATTTT.

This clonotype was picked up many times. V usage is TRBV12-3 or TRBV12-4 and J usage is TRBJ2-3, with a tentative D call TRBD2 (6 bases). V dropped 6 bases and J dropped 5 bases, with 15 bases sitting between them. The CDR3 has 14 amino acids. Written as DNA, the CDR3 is TGTGCCAGCAGCCCCGTGGCGGGACTAGATACGCAGTATTTT. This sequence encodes CASSPVAGLDTQYF.

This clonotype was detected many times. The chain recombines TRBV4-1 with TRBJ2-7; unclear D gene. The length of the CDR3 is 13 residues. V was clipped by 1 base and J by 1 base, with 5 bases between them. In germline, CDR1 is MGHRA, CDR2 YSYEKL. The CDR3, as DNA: TGCGCCAGCAGCCAAGGATGGTCCTACGAGCAGTACTTC. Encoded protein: CASSQGWSYEQYF.

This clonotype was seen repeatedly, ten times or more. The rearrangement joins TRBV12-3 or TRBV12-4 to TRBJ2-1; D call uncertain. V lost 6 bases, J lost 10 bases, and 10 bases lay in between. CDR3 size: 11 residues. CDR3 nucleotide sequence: TGTGCCAGCAGCGAAGCATACGAGCAGTTCTTC. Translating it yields CASSEAYEQFF.

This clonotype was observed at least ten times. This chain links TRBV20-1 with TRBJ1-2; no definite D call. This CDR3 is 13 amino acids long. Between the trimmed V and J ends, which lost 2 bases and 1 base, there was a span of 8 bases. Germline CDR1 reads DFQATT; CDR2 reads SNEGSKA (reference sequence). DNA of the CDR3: TGCAGTGCTAGAAATCAGCTTAACTATGGCTACACCTTC. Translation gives CSARNQLNYGYTF.

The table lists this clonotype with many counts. CDR3 protein: CASSLRTDHSYEQYF. The CDR3 nucleotides are TGTGCCAGCAGCTTACGGACGGACCACTCCTACGAGCAGTACTTC. The rearrangement joins TRBV7-9 to TRBJ2-7; unclear D gene. Germline assignment: CDR1 SEHNR and CDR2 FQNEAQ (reference sequence). The V end lost 2 bases, the J end lost 0 bases, and 11 bases lay between the germline ends. The length of the CDR3 is 15 residues.

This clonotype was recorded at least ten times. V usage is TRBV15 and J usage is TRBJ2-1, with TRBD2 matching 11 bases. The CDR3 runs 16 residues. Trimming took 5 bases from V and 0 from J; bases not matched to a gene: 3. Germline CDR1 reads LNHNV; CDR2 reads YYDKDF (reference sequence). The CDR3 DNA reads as TGTGCCACCAGCTTAGGACTAGCGGGCTCCTACAATGAGCAGTTCTTC. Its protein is CATSLGLAGSYNEQFF.

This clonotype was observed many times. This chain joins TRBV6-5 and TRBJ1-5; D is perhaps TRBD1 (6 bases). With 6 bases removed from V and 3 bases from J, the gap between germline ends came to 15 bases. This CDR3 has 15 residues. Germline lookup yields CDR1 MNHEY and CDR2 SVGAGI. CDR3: CASSPDQGPNQPQHF. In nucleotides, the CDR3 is TGTGCCAGCAGCCCCGATCAGGGGCCCAATCAGCCCCAGCATTTT.

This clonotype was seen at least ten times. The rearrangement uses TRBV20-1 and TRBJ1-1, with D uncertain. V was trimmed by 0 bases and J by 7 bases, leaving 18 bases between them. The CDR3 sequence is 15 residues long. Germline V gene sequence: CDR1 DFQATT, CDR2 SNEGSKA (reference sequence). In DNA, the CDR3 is TGCAGTGCTAGAGATATCAGGACCGATTTGGGTGAAGCTTTCTTT. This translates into CSARDIRTDLGEAFF.

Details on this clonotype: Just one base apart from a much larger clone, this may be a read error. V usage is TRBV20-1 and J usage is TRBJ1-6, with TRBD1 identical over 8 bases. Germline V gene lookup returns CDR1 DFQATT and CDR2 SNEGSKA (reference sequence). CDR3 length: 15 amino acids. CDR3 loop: CSAREPDRGASHLHF. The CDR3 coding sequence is TGCAGTGCTAGAGAGCCTGACAGGGGCGCTTCACACCTCCACTTT.

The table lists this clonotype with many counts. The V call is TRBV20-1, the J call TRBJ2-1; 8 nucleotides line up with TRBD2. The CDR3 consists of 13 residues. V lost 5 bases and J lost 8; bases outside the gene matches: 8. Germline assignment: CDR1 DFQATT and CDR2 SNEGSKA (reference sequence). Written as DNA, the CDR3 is TGCAGTGCTGATAGCGGGAAATTGTATGAGCAGTTCTTC. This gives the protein CSADSGKLYEQFF.

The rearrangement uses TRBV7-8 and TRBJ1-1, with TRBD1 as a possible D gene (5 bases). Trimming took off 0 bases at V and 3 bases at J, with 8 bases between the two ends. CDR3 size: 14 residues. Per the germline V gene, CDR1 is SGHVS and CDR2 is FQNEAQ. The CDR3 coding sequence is TGTGCCAGCAGCTTAGCGACAGTCTACACTGAAGCTTTCTTT. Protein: CASSLATVYTEAFF. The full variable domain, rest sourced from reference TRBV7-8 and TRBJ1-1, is GAGVSQSPRYKVAKRGQDVALRCDPISGHVSLFWYQQALGQGPEFLTYFQNEAQLDKSGLPSDRFFAERPEGSVSTLKIQRTQQEDSAVYLCASSLATVYTEAFFGQGTRLTVV.

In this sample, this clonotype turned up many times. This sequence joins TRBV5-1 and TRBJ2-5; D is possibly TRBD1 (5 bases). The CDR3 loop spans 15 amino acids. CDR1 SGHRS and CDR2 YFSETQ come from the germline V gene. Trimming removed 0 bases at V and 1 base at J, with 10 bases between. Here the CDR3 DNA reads TGCGCCAGCAGCTTGGCGGACATGACCCAAGAGACCCAGTACTTC. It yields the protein CASSLADMTQETQYF. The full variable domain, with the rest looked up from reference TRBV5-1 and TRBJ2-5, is KAGVTQTPRYLIKTRGQQVTLSCSPISGHRSVSWYQQTPGQGLQFLFEYFSETQRNKGNFPGRFSGRQFSNSRSEMNVSTLELGDSALYLCASSLADMTQETQYFGPGTRLLVL.

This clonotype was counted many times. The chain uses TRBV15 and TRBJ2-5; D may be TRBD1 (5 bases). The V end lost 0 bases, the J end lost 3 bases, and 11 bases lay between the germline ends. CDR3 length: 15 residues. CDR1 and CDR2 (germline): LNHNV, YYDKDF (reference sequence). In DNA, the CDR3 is TGTGCCACCAGCAGAGATGGACATGAGGAAGAGACCCAGTACTTC. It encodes CATSRDGHEEETQYF.

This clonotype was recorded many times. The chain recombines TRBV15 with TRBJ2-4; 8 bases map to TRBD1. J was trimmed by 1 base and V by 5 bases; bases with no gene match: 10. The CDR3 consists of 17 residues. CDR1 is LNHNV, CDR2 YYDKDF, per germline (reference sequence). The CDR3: CATSAYSGGAAKNIQYF. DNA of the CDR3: TGTGCCACCAGCGCCTACTCAGGGGGCGCTGCCAAAAACATTCAGTACTTC.

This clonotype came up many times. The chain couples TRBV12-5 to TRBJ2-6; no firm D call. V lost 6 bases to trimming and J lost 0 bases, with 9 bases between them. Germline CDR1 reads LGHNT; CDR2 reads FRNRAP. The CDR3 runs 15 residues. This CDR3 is CASGGGDSGANVLTF. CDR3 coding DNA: TGTGCTAGTGGGGGCGGAGACTCTGGGGCCAACGTCCTGACTTTC.

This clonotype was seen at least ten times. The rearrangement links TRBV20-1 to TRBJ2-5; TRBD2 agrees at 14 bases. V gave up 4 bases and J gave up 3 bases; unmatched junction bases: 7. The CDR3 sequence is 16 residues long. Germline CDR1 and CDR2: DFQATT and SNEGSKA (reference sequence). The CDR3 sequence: CSANELGLAGEETQYF. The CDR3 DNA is TGCAGTGCTAATGAACTGGGACTAGCGGGAGAAGAGACCCAGTACTTC.

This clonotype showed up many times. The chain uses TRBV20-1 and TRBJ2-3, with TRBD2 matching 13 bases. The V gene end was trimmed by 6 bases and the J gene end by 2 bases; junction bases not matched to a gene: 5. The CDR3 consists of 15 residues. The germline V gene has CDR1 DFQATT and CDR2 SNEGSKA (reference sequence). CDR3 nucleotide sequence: TGCAGTGCGGGAGGACTAGCGGGAGACACAGATACGCAGTATTTT. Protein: CSAGGLAGDTDTQYF.

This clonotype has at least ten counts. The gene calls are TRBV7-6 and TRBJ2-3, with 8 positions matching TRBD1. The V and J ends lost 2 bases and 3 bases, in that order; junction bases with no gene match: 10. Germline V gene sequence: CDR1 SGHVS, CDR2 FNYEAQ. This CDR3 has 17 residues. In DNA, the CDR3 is TGTGCCAGCAGCTTATTTTCCGACAGGGGTCGTACAGATACGCAGTATTTT. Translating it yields CASSLFSDRGRTDTQYF. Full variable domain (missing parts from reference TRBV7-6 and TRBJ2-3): GAGVSQSPRYKVTKRGQDVALRCDPISGHVSLYWYRQALGQGPEFLTYFNYEAQQDKSGLPNDRFSAERPEGSISTLTIQRTEQRDSAMYRCASSLFSDRGRTDTQYFGPGTRLTVL.